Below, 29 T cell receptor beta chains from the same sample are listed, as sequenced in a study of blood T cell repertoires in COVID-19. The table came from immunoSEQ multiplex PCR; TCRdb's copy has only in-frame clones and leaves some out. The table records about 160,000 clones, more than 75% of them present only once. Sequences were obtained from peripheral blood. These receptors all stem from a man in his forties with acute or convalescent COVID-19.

The CDR3 spells CSVGQGLGDTQYF. CDR3 DNA sequence: TGCAGCGTTGGACAGGGTCTAGGGGATACGCAGTATTTT. The chain recombines TRBV29-1 with TRBJ2-3; 7 bases fit TRBD1. The CDR3 length is 13 residues. The V and J ends lost 4 bases and 6 bases, in that order; junction bases with no gene match: 7. Germline V gene data show CDR1 as SQVTM and CDR2 as ANQGSEA.

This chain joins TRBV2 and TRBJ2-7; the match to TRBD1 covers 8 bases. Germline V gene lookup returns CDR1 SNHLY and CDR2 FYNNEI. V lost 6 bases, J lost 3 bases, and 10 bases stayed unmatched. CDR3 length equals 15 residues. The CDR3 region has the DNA TGTGCCAGCAGCGCCCGGGACAGGAGAGTCTACGAGCAGTACTTC. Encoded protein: CASSARDRRVYEQYF. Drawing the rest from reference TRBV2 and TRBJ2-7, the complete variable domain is EPEVTQTPSHQVTQMGQEVILRCVPISNHLYFYWYRQILGQKVEFLVSFYNNEISEKSEIFDDQFSVERPDGSNFTLKIRSTKLEDSAMYFCASSARDRRVYEQYFGPGTRLTVT.

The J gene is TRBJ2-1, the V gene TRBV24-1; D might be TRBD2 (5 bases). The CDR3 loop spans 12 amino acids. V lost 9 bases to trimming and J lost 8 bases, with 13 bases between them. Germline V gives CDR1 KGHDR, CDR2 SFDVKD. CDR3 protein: CATVGVGDEQFF. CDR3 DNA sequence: TGTGCCACCGTCGGTGTCGGGGATGAGCAGTTCTTC.

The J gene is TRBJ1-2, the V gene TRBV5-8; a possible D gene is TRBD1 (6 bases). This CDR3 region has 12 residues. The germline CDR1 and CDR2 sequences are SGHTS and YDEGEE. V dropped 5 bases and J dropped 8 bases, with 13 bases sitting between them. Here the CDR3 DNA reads TGTGCCAGCAGGACTACAGGGACCGGCTACACCTTC. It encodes CASRTTGTGYTF.

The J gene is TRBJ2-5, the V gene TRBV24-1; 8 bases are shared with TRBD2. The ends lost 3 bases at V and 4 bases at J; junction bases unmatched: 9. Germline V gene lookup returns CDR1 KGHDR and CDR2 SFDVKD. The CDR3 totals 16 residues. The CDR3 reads CATSDPGGGLAETQYF. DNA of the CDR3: TGTGCCACCAGTGATCCCGGGGGGGGGTTAGCAGAGACCCAGTACTTC.

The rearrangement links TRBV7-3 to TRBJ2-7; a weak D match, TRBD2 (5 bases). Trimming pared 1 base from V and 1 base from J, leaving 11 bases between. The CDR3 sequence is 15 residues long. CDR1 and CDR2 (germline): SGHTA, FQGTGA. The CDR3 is CASSLKFGGSYEQYF. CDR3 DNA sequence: TGTGCCAGCAGCTTAAAGTTTGGCGGGTCCTACGAGCAGTACTTC.

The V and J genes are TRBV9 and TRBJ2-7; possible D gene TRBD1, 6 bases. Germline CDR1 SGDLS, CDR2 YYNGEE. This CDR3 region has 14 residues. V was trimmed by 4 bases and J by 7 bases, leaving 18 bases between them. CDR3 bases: TGTGCCAGCAGCTTCTACAGGGAAAGAGGGGAGCAGTACTTC. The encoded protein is CASSFYRERGEQYF.

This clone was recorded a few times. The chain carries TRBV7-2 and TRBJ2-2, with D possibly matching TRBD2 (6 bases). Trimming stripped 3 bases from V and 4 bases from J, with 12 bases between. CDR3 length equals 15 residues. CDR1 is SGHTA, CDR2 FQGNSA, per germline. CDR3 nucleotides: TGTGCCAGCAGCTTCGGGGGAACCTCCACCGGGGAGCTGTTTTTT. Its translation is CASSFGGTSTGELFF.

The CDR3 sequence is CASSQVWAGNNSPLHF. CDR3 coding DNA: TGCGCCAGCAGCCAAGTATGGGCAGGGAATAATTCACCCCTCCACTTT. The chain has TRBV4-1 and TRBJ1-6, with D possibly being TRBD1 (5 bases). The length of the CDR3 is 16 residues. The V end lost 1 base, the J end lost 5 bases, and 12 bases lay between the germline ends. Germline CDR1 and CDR2: MGHRA and YSYEKL.

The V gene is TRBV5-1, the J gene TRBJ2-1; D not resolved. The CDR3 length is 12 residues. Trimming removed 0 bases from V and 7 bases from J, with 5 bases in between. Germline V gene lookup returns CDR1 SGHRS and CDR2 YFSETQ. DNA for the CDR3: TGCGCCAGCAGCTTGGGTCAAAATGAGCAGTTCTTC. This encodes CASSLGQNEQFF.

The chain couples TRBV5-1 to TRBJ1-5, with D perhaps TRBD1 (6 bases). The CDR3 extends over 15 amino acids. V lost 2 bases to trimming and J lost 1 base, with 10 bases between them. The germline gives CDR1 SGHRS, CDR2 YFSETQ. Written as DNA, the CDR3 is TGCGCCAGCAGCTTAAAAGGGGGAAGCAATCAGCCCCAGCATTTT. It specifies CASSLKGGSNQPQHF.

The CDR3 loop is CASSIDAGGREQYF. Here the CDR3 DNA reads TGCGCCAGCAGCATCGACGCAGGGGGCAGGGAGCAGTACTTC. The gene calls are TRBV5-1 and TRBJ2-7, with TRBD1 identical over 8 bases. With 4 bases clipped from V and 7 bases from J, the junction kept 10 bases outside the gene matches. This CDR3 contains 14 residues. The germline V gene has CDR1 SGHRS and CDR2 YFSETQ.

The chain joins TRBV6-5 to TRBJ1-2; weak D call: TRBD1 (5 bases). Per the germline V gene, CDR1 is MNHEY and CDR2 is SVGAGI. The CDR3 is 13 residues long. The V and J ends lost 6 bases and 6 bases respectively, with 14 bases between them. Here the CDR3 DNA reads TGTGCCAGCAGGCTAAGTGGGGCAGATGGCTACACCTTC. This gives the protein CASRLSGADGYTF.

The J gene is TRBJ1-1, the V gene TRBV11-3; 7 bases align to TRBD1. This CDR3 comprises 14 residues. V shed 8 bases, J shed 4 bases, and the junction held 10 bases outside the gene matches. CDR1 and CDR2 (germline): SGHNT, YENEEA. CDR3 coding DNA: TGTGCCAGCTCCCTACAGGGGTCGGGCACTGAAGCTTTCTTT. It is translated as CASSLQGSGTEAFF.

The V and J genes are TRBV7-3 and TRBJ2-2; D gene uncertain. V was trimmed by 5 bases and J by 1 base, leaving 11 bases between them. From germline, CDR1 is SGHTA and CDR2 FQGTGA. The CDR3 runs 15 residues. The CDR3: CASSRNSRNTGELFF. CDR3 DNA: TGTGCCAGCAGCCGGAATTCTAGGAACACCGGGGAGCTGTTTTTT.

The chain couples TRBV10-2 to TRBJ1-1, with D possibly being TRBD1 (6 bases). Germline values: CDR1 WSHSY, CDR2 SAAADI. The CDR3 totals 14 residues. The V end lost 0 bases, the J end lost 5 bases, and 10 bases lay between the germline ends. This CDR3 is CASSESGHTTEAFF. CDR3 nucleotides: TGCGCCAGCAGTGAGTCGGGACACACTACTGAAGCTTTCTTT.

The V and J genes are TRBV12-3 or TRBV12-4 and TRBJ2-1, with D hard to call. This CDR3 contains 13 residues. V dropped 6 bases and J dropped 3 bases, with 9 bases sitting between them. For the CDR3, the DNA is TGTGCCAGCAGCCCTGACATCTACAATGAGCAGTTCTTC. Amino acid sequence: CASSPDIYNEQFF.

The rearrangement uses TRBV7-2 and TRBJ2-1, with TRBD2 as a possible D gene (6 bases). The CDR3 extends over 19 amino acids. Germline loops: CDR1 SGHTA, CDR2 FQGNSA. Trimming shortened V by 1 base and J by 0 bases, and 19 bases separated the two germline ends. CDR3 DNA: TGTGCCAGCAGCTTAGGTCCCTCAGCGGGTCCGAGCTCCTACAATGAGCAGTTCTTC. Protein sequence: CASSLGPSAGPSSYNEQFF.

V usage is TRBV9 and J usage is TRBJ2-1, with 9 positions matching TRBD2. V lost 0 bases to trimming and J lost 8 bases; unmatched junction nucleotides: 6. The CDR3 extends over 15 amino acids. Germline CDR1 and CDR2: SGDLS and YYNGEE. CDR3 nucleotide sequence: TGTGCCAGCAGCGTAGATGCGGGGGGGCGAGATGAGCAGTTCTTC. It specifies CASSVDAGGRDEQFF. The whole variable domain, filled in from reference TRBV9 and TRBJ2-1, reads DSGVTQTPKHLITATGQRVTLRCSPRSGDLSVYWYQQSLDQGLQFLIQYYNGEERAKGNILERFSAQQFPDLHSELNLSSLELGDSALYFCASSVDAGGRDEQFFGPGTRLTVL.

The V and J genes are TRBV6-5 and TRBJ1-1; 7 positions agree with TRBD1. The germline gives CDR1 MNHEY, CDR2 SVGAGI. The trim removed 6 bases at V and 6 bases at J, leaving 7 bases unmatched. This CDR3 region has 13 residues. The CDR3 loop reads CASSLEGAAEAFF. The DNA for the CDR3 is TGTGCCAGCAGCCTGGAGGGGGCGGCTGAAGCTTTCTTT.

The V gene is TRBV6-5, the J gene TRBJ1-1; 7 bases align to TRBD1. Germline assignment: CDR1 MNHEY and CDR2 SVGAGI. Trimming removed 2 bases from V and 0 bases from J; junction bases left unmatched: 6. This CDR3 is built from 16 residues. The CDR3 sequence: CASSYLGQTLNTEAFF. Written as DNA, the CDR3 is TGTGCCAGCAGTTACCTGGGACAGACATTGAACACTGAAGCTTTCTTT.

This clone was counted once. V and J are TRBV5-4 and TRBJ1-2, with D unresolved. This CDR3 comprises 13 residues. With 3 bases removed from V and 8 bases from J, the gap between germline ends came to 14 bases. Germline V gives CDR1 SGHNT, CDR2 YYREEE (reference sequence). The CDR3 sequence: CASSSYGEDGYTF. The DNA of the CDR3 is TGTGCCAGCAGCTCCTACGGGGAGGACGGCTACACCTTC.

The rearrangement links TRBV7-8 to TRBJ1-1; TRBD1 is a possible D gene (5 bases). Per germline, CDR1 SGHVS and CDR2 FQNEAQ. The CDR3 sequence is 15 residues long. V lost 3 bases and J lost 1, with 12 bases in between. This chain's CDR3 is CASSLVGPRNTEAFF. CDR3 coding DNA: TGTGCCAGCAGCTTGGTGGGGCCCCGGAACACTGAAGCTTTCTTT.

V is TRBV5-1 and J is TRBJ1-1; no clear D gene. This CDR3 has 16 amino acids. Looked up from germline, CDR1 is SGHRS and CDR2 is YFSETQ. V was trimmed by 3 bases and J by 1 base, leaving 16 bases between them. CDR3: CASSSSTAGKNTEAFF. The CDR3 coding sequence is TGCGCCAGCAGCTCTTCGACGGCCGGGAAGAACACTGAAGCTTTCTTT. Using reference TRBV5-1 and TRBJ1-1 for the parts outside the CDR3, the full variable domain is KAGVTQTPRYLIKTRGQQVTLSCSPISGHRSVSWYQQTPGQGLQFLFEYFSETQRNKGNFPGRFSGRQFSNSRSEMNVSTLELGDSALYLCASSSSTAGKNTEAFFGQGTRLTVV.

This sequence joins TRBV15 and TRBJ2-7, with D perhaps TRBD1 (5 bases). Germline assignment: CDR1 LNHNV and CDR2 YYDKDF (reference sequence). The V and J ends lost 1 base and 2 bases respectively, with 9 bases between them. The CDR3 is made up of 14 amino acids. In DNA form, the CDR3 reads TGTGCCACCAGCAGAGCTCAGGGAACCTACGAGCAGTACTTC. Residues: CATSRAQGTYEQYF.

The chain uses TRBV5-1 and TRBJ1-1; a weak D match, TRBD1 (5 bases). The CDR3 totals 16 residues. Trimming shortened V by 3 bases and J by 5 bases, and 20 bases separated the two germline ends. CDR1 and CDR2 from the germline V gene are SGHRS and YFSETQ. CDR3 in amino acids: CASSSTSGQGTTEAFF. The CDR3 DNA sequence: TGCGCCAGCAGCTCTACCTCAGGGCAGGGAACAACTGAAGCTTTCTTT. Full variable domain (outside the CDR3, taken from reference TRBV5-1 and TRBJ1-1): KAGVTQTPRYLIKTRGQQVTLSCSPISGHRSVSWYQQTPGQGLQFLFEYFSETQRNKGNFPGRFSGRQFSNSRSEMNVSTLELGDSALYLCASSSTSGQGTTEAFFGQGTRLTVV.

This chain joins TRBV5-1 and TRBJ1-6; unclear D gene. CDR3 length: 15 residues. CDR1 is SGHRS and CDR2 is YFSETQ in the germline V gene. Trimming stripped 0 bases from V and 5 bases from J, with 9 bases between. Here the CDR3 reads CASSLEWRDNSPLHF. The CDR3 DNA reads TGCGCCAGCAGCTTGGAATGGAGGGATAATTCACCCCTCCACTTT.

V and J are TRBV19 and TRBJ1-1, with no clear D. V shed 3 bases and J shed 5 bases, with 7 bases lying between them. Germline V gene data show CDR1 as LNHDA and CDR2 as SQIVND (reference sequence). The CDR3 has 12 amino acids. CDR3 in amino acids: CASSMSLTEAFF. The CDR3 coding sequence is TGTGCCAGTAGTATGTCCCTGACTGAAGCTTTCTTT.

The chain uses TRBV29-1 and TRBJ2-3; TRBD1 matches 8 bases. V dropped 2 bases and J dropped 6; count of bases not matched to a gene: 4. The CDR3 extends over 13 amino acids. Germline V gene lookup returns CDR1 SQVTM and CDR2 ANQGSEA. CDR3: CSVESDREDTQYF. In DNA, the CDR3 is TGCAGCGTTGAATCGGACAGGGAGGATACGCAGTATTTT.